The 23 T cell receptor beta chains given below trace back to one sample, sequenced in a study of shared clonotypes between healthy human individuals. Data came from immunoSEQ multiplex PCR; TCRdb stores just in-frame clones and leaves some out. The table shows 1.6 million or so clones, with 98% occurring only once. Material: naive CD4+ T cells sorted from blood. Regarding subset: CD45RA+ positively selected. Receptor source: a man aged 25 to 45 in good health.

Remarks on this clone: This same CDR3 is encoded by further DNA sequences in the sample. The rearrangement links TRBV7-3 to TRBJ2-2; D gene ambiguous. V was cut by 3 bases and J by 1 base, with 0 bases left in between. CDR3 length equals 12 residues. From germline, CDR1 is SGHTA and CDR2 FQGTGA. CDR3 coding DNA: TGTGCCAGCAGCTTGAACACCGGGGAGCTGTTTTTT. Protein product: CASSLNTGELFF.

The table lists this clone with a count of one. V and J are TRBV7-8 and TRBJ2-2; 9 bases are shared with TRBD1. V dropped 2 bases and J dropped 3; count of bases not matched to a gene: 13. Germline-derived CDR1 and CDR2 are SGHVS and FQNEAQ. This CDR3 is 19 amino acids long. The CDR3, as DNA: TGTGCCAGCAGCTTAAGACGAATCCGGGACAGGGCTCACACCGGGGAGCTGTTTTTT. It encodes CASSLRRIRDRAHTGELFF.

CDR3 coding DNA: TGTGCCAGCAGGTTTTCGGGACAGCGTTCCTACGAGCAGTACTTC. Translated: CASRFSGQRSYEQYF. The chain has TRBV11-2 and TRBJ2-7; 7 nucleotides line up with TRBD1. The germline CDR1 and CDR2 sequences are SGHAT and FQNNGV. V dropped 6 bases and J dropped 1; count of bases not matched to a gene: 9. The CDR3 is 15 amino acids.

This chain uses TRBV10-1 with TRBJ1-1, with D unclear. There are 13 residues in the CDR3. V shed 5 bases and J shed 2 bases, with 9 bases lying between them. Germline V gene sequence: CDR1 WNHNN, CDR2 SYGVQD (reference sequence). The CDR3 loop reads CASSSRVNTEAFF. The CDR3 DNA reads TGCGCCAGCAGTTCCCGGGTTAACACTGAAGCTTTCTTT.

V and J are TRBV6-5 and TRBJ2-7, with TRBD1 as a possible D gene (7 bases). Germline assignment: CDR1 MNHEY and CDR2 SVGAGI. Trimming removed 6 bases from V and 7 bases from J, with 16 bases in between. This CDR3 is built from 13 residues. The CDR3 DNA follows: TGTGCCAGCAGGCCAGGGGGAGGTCGGGAGCAGTACTTC. Its protein product is CASRPGGGREQYF.

This chain connects TRBV5-1 to TRBJ1-4; D perhaps matches TRBD1 (5 bases). Trimming removed 3 bases from V and 4 bases from J, with 10 bases in between. Germline CDR1 SGHRS, CDR2 YFSETQ. The CDR3 is 14 residues long. The CDR3 bases are TGCGCCAGCAGCTCGGCAGGGCGTAATGAAAAACTGTTTTTT. Encoded protein: CASSSAGRNEKLFF.

This clone was found once. V and J are TRBV13 and TRBJ2-2; 9 bases line up with TRBD1. Germline V gene data show CDR1 as PRHDT and CDR2 as FYEKMQ (reference sequence). V lost 1 base and J lost 1; bases outside the gene matches: 4. This CDR3 is built from 17 residues. The DNA for the CDR3 is TGTGCCAGCAGCTTAGTTAGGGACAGGGTGAACACCGGGGAGCTGTTTTTT. It encodes CASSLVRDRVNTGELFF. Supplemented by reference TRBV13 and TRBJ2-2, the full variable domain reads AAGVIQSPRHLIKEKRETATLKCYPIPRHDTVYWYQQGPGQDPQFLISFYEKMQSDKGSIPDRFSAQQFSDYHSELNMSSLELGDSALYFCASSLVRDRVNTGELFFGEGSRLTVL.

A single count supports this clone. This chain links TRBV18 with TRBJ1-3; 9 bases line up with TRBD1. This CDR3 contains 18 residues. Germline CDR1 and CDR2: KGHSH and LQKENI. With 3 bases clipped from V and 0 bases from J, the junction kept 9 bases outside the gene matches. CDR3 residues: CASSPPGTGSSSGNTIYF. The CDR3 bases are TGTGCCAGCTCACCCCCCGGGACAGGGTCAAGCTCTGGAAACACCATATATTTT.

The table lists this clone with a count of one. The V and J genes are TRBV11-3 and TRBJ2-3; D might be TRBD2 (6 bases). In germline, CDR1 is SGHNT, CDR2 YENEEA. V was clipped by 4 bases and J by 9 bases, with 14 bases between them. The CDR3 has 13 amino acids. CDR3 in amino acids: CASSSLTSNTQYF. The CDR3 coding sequence is TGTGCCAGCAGCTCCCTTACTAGCAACACGCAGTATTTT.

The chain couples TRBV7-9 to TRBJ2-1, with D maybe TRBD2 (6 bases). This CDR3 region has 11 residues. Germline V gene sequence: CDR1 SEHNR, CDR2 FQNEAQ (reference sequence). Trimming removed 3 bases from V and 13 bases from J, with 10 bases in between. The CDR3 DNA reads TGTGCCAGCAGCTTGACGGGAGCCCAGTTCTTC. The encoded protein is CASSLTGAQFF.

Worth noting for this clone: In the same sample, other DNA sequences code for this CDR3. The chain uses TRBV2 and TRBJ2-3; D is perhaps TRBD1 (5 bases). Germline CDR1 SNHLY, CDR2 FYNNEI. With 7 bases removed from V and 5 bases from J, the gap between germline ends came to 7 bases. The CDR3 covers 11 residues. The CDR3 nucleotides read TGTGCCAGCACTAGGGGAGATACGCAGTATTTT. Protein: CASTRGDTQYF.

The chain combines TRBV7-3 with TRBJ2-6, with D possibly TRBD1 on 6 matching bases. The CDR3 totals 16 residues. Germline V CDR1 and CDR2: SGHTA, FQGTGA. V was trimmed by 6 bases and J by 4 bases, leaving 16 bases between them. The CDR3 protein is CASRAGASTGANVLTF. Here the CDR3 DNA reads TGTGCCAGCAGGGCAGGGGCCTCCACGGGGGCCAACGTCCTGACTTTC.

V and J are TRBV29-1 and TRBJ2-1; D is perhaps TRBD2 (5 bases). The V gene's germline CDR1 is SQVTM and CDR2 ANQGSEA. This CDR3 is built from 17 residues. Trimming removed 0 bases at V and 9 bases at J, with 24 bases between. The CDR3 DNA follows: TGCAGCGTTGAAGAGCGACCAAGGACTCCTCTGGGGAGTGAGCAGTTCTTC. It is translated as CSVEERPRTPLGSEQFF.

This chain connects TRBV5-1 to TRBJ2-5; a weak D match, TRBD1 (5 bases). The CDR3 runs 13 residues. The V and J ends lost 4 bases and 5 bases respectively, with 12 bases between them. Germline loops: CDR1 SGHRS, CDR2 YFSETQ. The DNA for the CDR3 is TGCGCCAGCAGCAAGGACACCGGGGAGACCCAGTACTTC. It encodes CASSKDTGETQYF.

The chain uses TRBV6-5 and TRBJ2-7, with TRBD2 matching over 10 bases. The CDR3 runs 14 residues. CDR1 and CDR2 from the germline V gene are MNHEY and SVGAGI. V dropped 6 bases and J dropped 0; count of bases not matched to a gene: 2. CDR3 amino acids: CASRLAGSSYEQYF. DNA for the CDR3: TGTGCCAGCAGACTAGCGGGAAGCTCCTACGAGCAGTACTTC.

DNA for the CDR3: TGTGCCAGCAGCCTAGGTGGGGCCACAGATACGCAGTATTTT. The encoded protein is CASSLGGATDTQYF. The chain employs TRBV7-2 and TRBJ2-3; D is possibly TRBD1 (5 bases). CDR1 and CDR2 (germline): SGHTA, FQGNSA. V was clipped by 5 bases and J by 2 bases, with 11 bases between them. This CDR3 comprises 14 residues.

This clone was recorded once. The chain combines TRBV6-6 with TRBJ2-1, with TRBD2 matching 12 bases. Germline lookup yields CDR1 MNHNY and CDR2 SVGAGI (reference sequence). The CDR3 has 15 amino acids. V lost 6 bases and J lost 4; bases outside the gene matches: 4. The CDR3 is CASSPSGREYNEQFF. CDR3 in DNA: TGTGCCAGCAGCCCTAGCGGGAGGGAATACAATGAGCAGTTCTTC.

This CDR3 reads CASSPRSGTSYEQYF. The DNA for the CDR3 is TGTGCCAGCAGCCCCAGGTCAGGGACTTCCTACGAGCAGTACTTC. The chain combines TRBV5-4 with TRBJ2-7, with D possibly being TRBD2 (6 bases). This CDR3 is built from 15 residues. Trimming shortened V by 4 bases and J by 1 base, and 15 bases separated the two germline ends. Germline-derived CDR1 and CDR2 are SGHNT and YYREEE (reference sequence).

The chain is built from TRBV4-3 and TRBJ2-1; 8 bases map to TRBD1. V lost 4 bases to trimming and J lost 8 bases; unmatched junction nucleotides: 13. This CDR3 contains 16 residues. CDR1 is LGHNA, CDR2 YSLEER, per germline. The CDR3 DNA is TGCGCCAGCAGCCGGGGGGCTGGACAGGGATCCCATGAGCAGTTCTTC. It specifies CASSRGAGQGSHEQFF.

V and J are TRBV7-8 and TRBJ2-2; D uncertain. The CDR3 is 13 residues long. The ends were cut back, 1 base at V and 4 bases at J, with 4 bases in the middle. Germline-derived CDR1 and CDR2 are SGHVS and FQNEAQ. CDR3: CASSLGATGELFF. In nucleotides, the CDR3 is TGTGCCAGCAGCTTAGGCGCCACCGGGGAGCTGTTTTTT.

The gene calls are TRBV5-4 and TRBJ2-2, with D hard to call. The CDR3 length is 14 residues. CDR1 is SGHNT and CDR2 is YYREEE in the germline V gene (reference sequence). Trimming took off 2 bases at V and 5 bases at J, with 10 bases between the two ends. CDR3 bases: TGTGCCAGCAGCTTACAATCTAGGACCGGGGAGCTGTTTTTT. It translates to CASSLQSRTGELFF. The full variable domain, rest sourced from reference TRBV5-4 and TRBJ2-2, is ETGVTQSPTHLIKTRGQQVTLRCSSQSGHNTVSWYQQALGQGPQFIFQYYREEENGRGNFPPRFSGLQFPNYSSELNVNALELDDSALYLCASSLQSRTGELFFGEGSRLTVL.

This chain links TRBV5-1 with TRBJ1-1, with 8 bases identical to TRBD1. V trimming: 4 bases; J trimming: 0 bases; junction bases outside the gene matches: 5. Germline V gene data show CDR1 as SGHRS and CDR2 as YFSETQ. The CDR3 is made up of 15 amino acids. The CDR3 is CASSRDRIMNTEAFF. In DNA, the CDR3 is TGCGCCAGCAGCCGGGACAGGATTATGAACACTGAAGCTTTCTTT.

The rearrangement uses TRBV15 and TRBJ2-7, with 7 bases fitting TRBD2. From germline, CDR1 is LNHNV and CDR2 YYDKDF (reference sequence). Trimming at V came to 9 bases and at J to 1 base, leaving 9 bases not matched to a gene. The CDR3 extends over 14 amino acids. CDR3 sequence (DNA): TGTGCCACTTCGGAGGCGGGAGTATCCTACGAGCAGTACTTC. It codes for CATSEAGVSYEQYF.